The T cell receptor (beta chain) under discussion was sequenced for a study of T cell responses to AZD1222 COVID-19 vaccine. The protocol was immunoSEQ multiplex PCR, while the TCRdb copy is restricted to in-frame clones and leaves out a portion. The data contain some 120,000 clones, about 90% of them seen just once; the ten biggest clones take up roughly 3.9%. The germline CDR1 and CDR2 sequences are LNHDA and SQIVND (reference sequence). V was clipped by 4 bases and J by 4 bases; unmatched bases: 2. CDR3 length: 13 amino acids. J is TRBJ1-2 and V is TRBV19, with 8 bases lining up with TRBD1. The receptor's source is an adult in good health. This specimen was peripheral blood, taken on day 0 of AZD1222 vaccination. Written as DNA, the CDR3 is TGTGCCAGTAGTAACGACAGGGGCTATGGCTACACCTTC. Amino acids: CASSNDRGYGYTF.